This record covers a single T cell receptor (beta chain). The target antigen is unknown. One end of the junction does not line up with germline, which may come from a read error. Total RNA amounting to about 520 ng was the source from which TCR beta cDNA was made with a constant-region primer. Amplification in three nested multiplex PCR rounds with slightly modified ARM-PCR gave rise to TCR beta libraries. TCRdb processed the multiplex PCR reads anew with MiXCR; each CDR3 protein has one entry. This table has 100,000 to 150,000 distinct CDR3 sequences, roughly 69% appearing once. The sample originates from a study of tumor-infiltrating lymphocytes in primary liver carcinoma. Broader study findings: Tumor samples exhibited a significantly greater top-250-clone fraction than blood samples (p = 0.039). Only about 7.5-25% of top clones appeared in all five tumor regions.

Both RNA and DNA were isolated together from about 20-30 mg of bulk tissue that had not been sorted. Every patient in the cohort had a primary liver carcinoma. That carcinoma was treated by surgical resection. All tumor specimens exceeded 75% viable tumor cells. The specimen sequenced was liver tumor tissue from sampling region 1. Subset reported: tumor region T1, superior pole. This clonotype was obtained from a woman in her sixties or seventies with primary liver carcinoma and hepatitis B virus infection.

CDR3 bases: TGCGCCATCAGCCCCGGGACTAGCGGGAACCTTGAGCAGTTCTTC. Residues: CAISPGTSGNLEQFF. The chain links TRBV11-3 to TRBJ2-1; TRBD2 matches at 13 bases. The germline gives CDR1 SGHNT, CDR2 YENEEA. There are 15 residues in the CDR3.